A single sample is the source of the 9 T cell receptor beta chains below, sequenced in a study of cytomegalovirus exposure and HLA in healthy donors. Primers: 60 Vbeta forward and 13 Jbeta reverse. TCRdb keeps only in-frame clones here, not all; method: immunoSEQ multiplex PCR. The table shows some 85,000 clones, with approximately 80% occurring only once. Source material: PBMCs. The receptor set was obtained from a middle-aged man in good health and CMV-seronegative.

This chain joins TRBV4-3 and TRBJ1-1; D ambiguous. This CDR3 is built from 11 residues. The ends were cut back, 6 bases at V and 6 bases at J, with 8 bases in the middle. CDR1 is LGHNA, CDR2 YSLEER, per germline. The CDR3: CASRYGSEAFF. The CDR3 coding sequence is TGCGCCAGCAGGTATGGCTCTGAAGCTTTCTTT.

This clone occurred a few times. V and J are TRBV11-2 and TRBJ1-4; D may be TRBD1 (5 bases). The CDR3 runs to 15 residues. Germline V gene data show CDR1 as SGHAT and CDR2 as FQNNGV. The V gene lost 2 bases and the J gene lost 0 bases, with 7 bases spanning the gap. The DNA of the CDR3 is TGTGCCAGCAGCTTAAGGGGCGCAACTAATGAAAAACTGTTTTTT. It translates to CASSLRGATNEKLFF.

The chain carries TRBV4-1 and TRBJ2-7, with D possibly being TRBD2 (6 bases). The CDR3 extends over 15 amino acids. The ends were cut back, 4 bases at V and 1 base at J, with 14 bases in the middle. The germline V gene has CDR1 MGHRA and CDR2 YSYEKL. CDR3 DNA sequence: TGCGCCAGCAGCCCAAAAGCGGGCGAATCCTACGAGCAGTACTTC. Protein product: CASSPKAGESYEQYF.

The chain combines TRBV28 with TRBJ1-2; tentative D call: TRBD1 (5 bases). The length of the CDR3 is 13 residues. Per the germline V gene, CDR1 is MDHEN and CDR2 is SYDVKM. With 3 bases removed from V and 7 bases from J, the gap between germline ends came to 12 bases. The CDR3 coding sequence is TGTGCCAGCAGTTTGGGGGGTGGGCGTGGCTACACCTTC. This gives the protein CASSLGGGRGYTF.

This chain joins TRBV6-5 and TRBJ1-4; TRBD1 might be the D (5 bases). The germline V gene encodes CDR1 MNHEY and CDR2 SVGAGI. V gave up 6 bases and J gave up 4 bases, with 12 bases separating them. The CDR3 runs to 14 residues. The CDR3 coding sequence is TGTGCCAGCAGCCGCAGGGAAAATAATGAAAAACTGTTTTTT. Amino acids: CASSRRENNEKLFF.

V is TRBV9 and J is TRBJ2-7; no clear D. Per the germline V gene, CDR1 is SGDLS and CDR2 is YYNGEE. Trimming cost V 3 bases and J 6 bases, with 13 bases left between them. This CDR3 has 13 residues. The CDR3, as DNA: TGTGCCAGCAGCGGTGCCAGTACCTCCGAGCAGTACTTC. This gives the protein CASSGASTSEQYF.

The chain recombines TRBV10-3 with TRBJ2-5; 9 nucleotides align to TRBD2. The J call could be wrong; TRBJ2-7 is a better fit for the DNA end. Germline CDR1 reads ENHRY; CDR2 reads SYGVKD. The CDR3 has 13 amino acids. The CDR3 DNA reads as TGTGCCGTGGGCGGGGGGGCCAGCGACGAGCAGTACTTC. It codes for CAVGGGASDEQYF.

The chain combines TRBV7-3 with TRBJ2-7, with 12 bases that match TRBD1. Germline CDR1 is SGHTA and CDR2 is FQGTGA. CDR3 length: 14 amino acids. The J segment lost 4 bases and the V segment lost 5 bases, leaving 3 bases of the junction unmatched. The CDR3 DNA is TGTGCCAGCAGCGTGGGACAGGGGGCTTACGAGCAGTACTTC. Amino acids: CASSVGQGAYEQYF.

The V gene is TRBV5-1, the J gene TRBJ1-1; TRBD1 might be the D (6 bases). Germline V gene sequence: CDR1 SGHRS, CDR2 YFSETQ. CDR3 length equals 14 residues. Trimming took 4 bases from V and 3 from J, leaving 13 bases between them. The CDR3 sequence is CASSPGAGDTEAFF. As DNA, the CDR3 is TGCGCCAGCAGCCCTGGGGCAGGGGACACTGAAGCTTTCTTT.